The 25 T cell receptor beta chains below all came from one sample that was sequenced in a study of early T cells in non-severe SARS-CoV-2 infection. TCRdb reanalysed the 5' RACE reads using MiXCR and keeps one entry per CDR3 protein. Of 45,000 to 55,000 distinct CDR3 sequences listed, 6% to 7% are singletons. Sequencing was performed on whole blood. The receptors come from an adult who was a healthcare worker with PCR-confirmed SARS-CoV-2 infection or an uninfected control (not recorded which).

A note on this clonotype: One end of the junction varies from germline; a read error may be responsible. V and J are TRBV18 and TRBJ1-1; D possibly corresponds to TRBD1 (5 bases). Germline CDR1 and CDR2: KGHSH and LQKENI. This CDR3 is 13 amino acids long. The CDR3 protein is CASSPPGKGEAFF. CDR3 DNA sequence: TGTGCCAGCTCGCCACCAGGGAAGGGTGAAGCTTTCTTT. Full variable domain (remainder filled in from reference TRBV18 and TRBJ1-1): NAGVMQNPRHLVRRRGQEARLRCSPMKGHSHVYWYRQLPEEGLKFMVYLQKENIIDESGMPKERFSAEFPKEGPSILRIQQVVRGDSAAYFCASSPPGKGEAFFGQGTRLTVV.

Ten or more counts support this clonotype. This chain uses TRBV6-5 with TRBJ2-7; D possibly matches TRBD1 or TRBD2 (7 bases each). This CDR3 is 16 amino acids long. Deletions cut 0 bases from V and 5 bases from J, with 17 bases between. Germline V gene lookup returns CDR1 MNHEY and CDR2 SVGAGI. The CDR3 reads CASSYSMGEGANEQYF. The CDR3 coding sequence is TGTGCCAGCAGTTACTCGATGGGGGAGGGGGCTAACGAGCAGTACTTC.

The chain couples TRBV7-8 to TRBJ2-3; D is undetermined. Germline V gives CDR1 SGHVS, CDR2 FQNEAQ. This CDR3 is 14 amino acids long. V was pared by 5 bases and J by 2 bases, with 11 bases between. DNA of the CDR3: TGTGCCAGCAGCCTACGATCTCCCACAGATACGCAGTATTTT. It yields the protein CASSLRSPTDTQYF. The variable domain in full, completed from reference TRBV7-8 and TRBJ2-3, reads GAGVSQSPRYKVAKRGQDVALRCDPISGHVSLFWYQQALGQGPEFLTYFQNEAQLDKSGLPSDRFFAERPEGSVSTLKIQRTQQEDSAVYLCASSLRSPTDTQYFGPGTRLTVL.

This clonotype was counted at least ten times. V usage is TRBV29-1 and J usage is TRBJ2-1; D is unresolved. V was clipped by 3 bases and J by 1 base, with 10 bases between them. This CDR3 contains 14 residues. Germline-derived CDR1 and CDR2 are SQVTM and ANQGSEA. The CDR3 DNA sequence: TGCAGCGTTGATGGGGTAATATCCTACAATGAGCAGTTCTTC. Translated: CSVDGVISYNEQFF.

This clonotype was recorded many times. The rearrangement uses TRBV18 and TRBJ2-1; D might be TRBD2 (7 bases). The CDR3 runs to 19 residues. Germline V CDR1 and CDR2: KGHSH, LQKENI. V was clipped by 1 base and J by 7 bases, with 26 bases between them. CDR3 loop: CASSPRTLMFGGRENEQFF. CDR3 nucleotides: TGTGCCAGCTCACCACGTACCCTGATGTTCGGGGGGCGAGAGAATGAGCAGTTCTTC.

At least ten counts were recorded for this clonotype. The CDR3 DNA is TGTGCCAGCAGCTCGGGATACGTCTCCTACGAGCAGTACTTC. Residues: CASSSGYVSYEQYF. The V and J genes are TRBV7-2 and TRBJ2-7; possibly TRBD2 for D (5 bases). This CDR3 spans 14 amino acids. Trimming took off 4 bases at V and 0 bases at J, with 10 bases between the two ends. Germline V gives CDR1 SGHTA, CDR2 FQGNSA.

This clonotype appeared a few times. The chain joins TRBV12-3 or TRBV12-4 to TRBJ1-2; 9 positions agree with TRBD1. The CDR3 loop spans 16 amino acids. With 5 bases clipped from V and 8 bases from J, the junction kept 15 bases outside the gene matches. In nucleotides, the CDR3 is TGTGCCAGCAGTCGTACCGCCGGGACAGGGCAGGAGGGCTACACCTTC. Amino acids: CASSRTAGTGQEGYTF.

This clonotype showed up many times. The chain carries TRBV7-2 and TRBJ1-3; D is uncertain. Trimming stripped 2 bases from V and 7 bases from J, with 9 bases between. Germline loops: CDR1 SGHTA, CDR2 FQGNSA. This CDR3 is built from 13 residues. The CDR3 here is CASSLRQANTIYF. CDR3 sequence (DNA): TGTGCCAGCAGCTTAAGGCAGGCGAACACCATATATTTT.

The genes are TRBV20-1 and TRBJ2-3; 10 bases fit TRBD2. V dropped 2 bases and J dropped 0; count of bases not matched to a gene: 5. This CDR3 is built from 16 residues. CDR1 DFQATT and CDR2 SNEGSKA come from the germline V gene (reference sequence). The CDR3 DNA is TGCAGTGCTAGAACTAGCGGGGTGACTAGCACAGATACGCAGTATTTT. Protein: CSARTSGVTSTDTQYF.

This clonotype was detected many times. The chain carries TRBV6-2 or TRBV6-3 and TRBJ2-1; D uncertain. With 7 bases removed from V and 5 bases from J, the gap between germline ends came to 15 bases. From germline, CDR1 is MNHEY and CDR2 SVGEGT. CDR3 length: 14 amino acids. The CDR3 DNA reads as TGTGCCAGCACCCACTCGGCAAATGACAATGAGCAGTTCTTC. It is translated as CASTHSANDNEQFF.

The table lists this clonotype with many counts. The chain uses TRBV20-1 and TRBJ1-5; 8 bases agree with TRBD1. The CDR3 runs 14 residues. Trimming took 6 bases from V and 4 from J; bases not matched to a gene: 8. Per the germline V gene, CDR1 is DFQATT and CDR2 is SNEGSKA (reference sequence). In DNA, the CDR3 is TGCAGTGCCATCCCCGGGACAGGAAATCAGCCCCAGCATTTT. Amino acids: CSAIPGTGNQPQHF.

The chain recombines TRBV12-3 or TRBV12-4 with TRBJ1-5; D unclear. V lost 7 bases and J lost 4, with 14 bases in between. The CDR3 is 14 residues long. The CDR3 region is CASTNGRRNQPQHF. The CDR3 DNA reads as TGTGCCAGCACCAACGGCCGACGGAATCAGCCCCAGCATTTT.

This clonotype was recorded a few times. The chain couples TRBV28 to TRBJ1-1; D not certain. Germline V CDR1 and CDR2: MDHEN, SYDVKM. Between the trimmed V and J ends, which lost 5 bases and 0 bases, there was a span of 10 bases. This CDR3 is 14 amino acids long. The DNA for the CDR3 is TGTGCCAGCAGTCTGACGGACCTGAACACTGAAGCTTTCTTT. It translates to CASSLTDLNTEAFF.

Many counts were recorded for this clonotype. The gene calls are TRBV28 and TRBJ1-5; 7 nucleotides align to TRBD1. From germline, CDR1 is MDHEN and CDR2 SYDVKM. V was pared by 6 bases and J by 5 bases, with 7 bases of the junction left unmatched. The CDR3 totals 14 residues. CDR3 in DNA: TGTGCCAGCAGCCCAGGGACAGCCCATCAGCCCCAGCATTTT. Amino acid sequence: CASSPGTAHQPQHF.

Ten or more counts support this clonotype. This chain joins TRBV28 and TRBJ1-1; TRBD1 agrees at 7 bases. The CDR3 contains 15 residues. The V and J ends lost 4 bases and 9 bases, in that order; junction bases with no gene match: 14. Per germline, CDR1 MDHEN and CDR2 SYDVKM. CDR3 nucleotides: TGTGCCAGCAGTTCGTACCCCGGGACAGCCCCAAAAGCTTTCTTT. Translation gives CASSSYPGTAPKAFF.

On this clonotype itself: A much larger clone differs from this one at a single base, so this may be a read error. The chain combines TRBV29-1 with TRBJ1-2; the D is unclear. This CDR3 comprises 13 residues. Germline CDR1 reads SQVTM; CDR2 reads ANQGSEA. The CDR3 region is CSDEDKGPYGYTF. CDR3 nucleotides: TGCAGCGATGAAGACAAGGGCCCCTATGGCTACACCTTC. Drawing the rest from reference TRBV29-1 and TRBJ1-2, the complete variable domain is SAVISQKPSRDICQRGTSLTIQCQVDSQVTMMFWYRQQPGQSLTLIATANQGSEATYESGFVIDKFPISRPNLTFSTLTVSNMSPEDSSIYLCSDEDKGPYGYTFGSGTRLTVV.

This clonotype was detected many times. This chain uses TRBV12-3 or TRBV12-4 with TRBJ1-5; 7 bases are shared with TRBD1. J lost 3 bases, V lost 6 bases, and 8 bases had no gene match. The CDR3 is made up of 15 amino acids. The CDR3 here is CASSRAGTANQPQHF. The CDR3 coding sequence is TGTGCCAGCAGCCGAGCCGGGACAGCCAATCAGCCCCAGCATTTT.

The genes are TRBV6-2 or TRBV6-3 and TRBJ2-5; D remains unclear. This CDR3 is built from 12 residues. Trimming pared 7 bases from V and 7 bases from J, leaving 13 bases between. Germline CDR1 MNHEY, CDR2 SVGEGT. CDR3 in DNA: TGTGCCAGCATTGCCTCCGATTGGACCCAGTACTTC. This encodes CASIASDWTQYF.

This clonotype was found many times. CDR3 region: CSARDRGPDYEQYF. CDR3 sequence (DNA): TGCAGTGCTAGGGACCGGGGCCCGGACTACGAGCAGTACTTC. The chain has TRBV20-1 and TRBJ2-7; tentatively, D is TRBD1 or TRBD2 (5 bases each). The CDR3 has 14 residues. CDR1 and CDR2 (germline): DFQATT, SNEGSKA (reference sequence). The V and J ends lost 3 bases and 3 bases respectively, with 15 bases between them.

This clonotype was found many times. The CDR3 DNA reads TGTGCCAGCAGAAAGACAGGGAACACCGGGGAGCTGTTTTTT. Translation gives CASRKTGNTGELFF. V usage is TRBV6-2 or TRBV6-3 and J usage is TRBJ2-2; D may be TRBD1 (6 bases). V lost 6 bases and J 1 base, leaving 9 bases between the germline ends. The germline V gene encodes CDR1 MNHEY and CDR2 SVGEGT. This CDR3 is built from 14 residues.

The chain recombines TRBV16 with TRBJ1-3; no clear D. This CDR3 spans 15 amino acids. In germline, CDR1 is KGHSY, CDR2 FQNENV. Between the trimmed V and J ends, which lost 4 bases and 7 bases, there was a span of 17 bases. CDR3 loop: CASSLVRTRGNTIYF. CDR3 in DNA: TGTGCCAGCAGCCTCGTTAGGACCCGAGGCAACACCATATATTTT.

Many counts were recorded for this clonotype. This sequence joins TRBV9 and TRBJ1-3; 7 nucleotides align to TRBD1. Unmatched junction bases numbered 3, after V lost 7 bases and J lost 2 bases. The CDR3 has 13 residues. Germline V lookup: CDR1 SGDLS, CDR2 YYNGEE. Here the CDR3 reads CASEGQTGNTIYF. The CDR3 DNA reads TGTGCCAGCGAGGGACAGACTGGAAACACCATATATTTT.

CDR3 protein: CSARELNSRGLANTDTQYF. DNA of the CDR3: TGCAGTGCTAGAGAATTGAACAGTAGGGGACTAGCGAACACAGATACGCAGTATTTT. The chain carries TRBV20-1 and TRBJ2-3; TRBD2 matches 10 bases. Trimming cost V 0 bases and J 2 bases; bases outside gene matches: 14. The CDR3 consists of 19 residues. Germline values: CDR1 DFQATT, CDR2 SNEGSKA (reference sequence).

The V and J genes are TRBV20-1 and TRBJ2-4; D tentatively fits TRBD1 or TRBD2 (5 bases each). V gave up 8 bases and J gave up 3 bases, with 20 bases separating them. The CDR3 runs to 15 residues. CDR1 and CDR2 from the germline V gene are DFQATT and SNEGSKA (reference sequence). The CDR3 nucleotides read TGCAGTCGCAAAGAGAGGGGTGTTGGCAAAAACATTCAGTACTTC. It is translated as CSRKERGVGKNIQYF.

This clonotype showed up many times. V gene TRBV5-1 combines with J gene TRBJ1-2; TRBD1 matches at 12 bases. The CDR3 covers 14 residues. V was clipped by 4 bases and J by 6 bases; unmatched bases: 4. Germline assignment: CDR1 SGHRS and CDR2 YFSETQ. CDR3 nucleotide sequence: TGCGCCAGCAGCGTGGGACAGGGGGCTGATGGCTACACCTTC. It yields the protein CASSVGQGADGYTF.